These 7 T cell receptor beta chains were all obtained from the same sample, sequenced in a study of blood T cell repertoires in COVID-19. The table came from immunoSEQ multiplex PCR; TCRdb's copy has only in-frame clones and leaves some out. The sample has 70,000 or so clones, 82% seen once. The material sequenced was peripheral blood. Receptor source: a human donor in a cohort sampled during active COVID-19.

Here the CDR3 reads CASSRSGTGSRETQYF. The CDR3 DNA reads as TGCGCCAGCAGCCGGTCCGGGACAGGGAGTAGAGAGACCCAGTACTTC. The chain is built from TRBV5-1 and TRBJ2-5, with 9 nucleotides matching TRBD1. CDR1 and CDR2 from the germline V gene are SGHRS and YFSETQ. The ends lost 4 bases at V and 4 bases at J; junction bases unmatched: 11. The CDR3 runs to 16 residues.

The V and J genes are TRBV5-1 and TRBJ2-7; TRBD2 might be the D (5 bases). CDR1 is SGHRS, CDR2 YFSETQ, per germline. Trimming took off 4 bases at V and 7 bases at J, with 21 bases between the two ends. This CDR3 comprises 15 residues. CDR3 sequence (DNA): TGCGCCAGCAGCCTCGATTTCCGGGGTGGTGGGGAGCAGTACTTC. It translates to CASSLDFRGGGEQYF.

The chain joins TRBV27 to TRBJ2-6; D gene unclear. There are 15 residues in the CDR3. Trimming shortened V by 5 bases and J by 1 base, and 9 bases separated the two germline ends. CDR1 MNHEY and CDR2 SMNVEV come from the germline V gene (reference sequence). This chain's CDR3 is CASSLRRSGANVLTF. As DNA, the CDR3 is TGTGCCAGCAGTCTAAGGAGATCTGGGGCCAACGTCCTGACTTTC.

The rearrangement links TRBV5-4 to TRBJ1-1; 7 bases are a match to TRBD1. This CDR3 has 15 amino acids. J was trimmed by 0 bases and V by 2 bases; bases with no gene match: 4. Germline V gene data show CDR1 as SGHNT and CDR2 as YYREEE (reference sequence). The CDR3 sequence: CASSFTQGMNTEAFF. In nucleotides, the CDR3 is TGTGCCAGCAGCTTCACACAGGGGATGAACACTGAAGCTTTCTTT. Full variable domain (rest looked up from reference TRBV5-4 and TRBJ1-1): ETGVTQSPTHLIKTRGQQVTLRCSSQSGHNTVSWYQQALGQGPQFIFQYYREEENGRGNFPPRFSGLQFPNYSSELNVNALELDDSALYLCASSFTQGMNTEAFFGQGTRLTVV.

The CDR3 loop is CASSLDVGGTGGEGYTF. Here the CDR3 DNA reads TGTGCCAGCAGCTTAGACGTTGGGGGGACAGGGGGCGAAGGCTACACCTTC. The rearrangement uses TRBV7-2 and TRBJ1-2; 12 bases map to TRBD1. The V and J ends lost 1 base and 8 bases, in that order; junction bases with no gene match: 11. This CDR3 spans 17 amino acids. Germline V gene lookup returns CDR1 SGHTA and CDR2 FQGNSA.

J is TRBJ2-5 and V is TRBV7-9, with 7 bases aligning to TRBD1. CDR1 SEHNR and CDR2 FQNEAQ come from the germline V gene (reference sequence). There are 15 residues in the CDR3. J lost 5 bases, V lost 4 bases, and 10 bases had no gene match. The CDR3 here is CASSSQKGAWETQYF. In DNA, the CDR3 is TGTGCCAGCAGCTCTCAAAAGGGGGCTTGGGAGACCCAGTACTTC.

The chain combines TRBV15 with TRBJ2-5; TRBD2 might be the D (6 bases). The tail of the sequence fits TRBJ2-7 better, so the J call may be wrong. The germline CDR1 and CDR2 sequences are LNHNV and YYDKDF (reference sequence). The CDR3 consists of 15 residues. This CDR3 reads CATSPPTSLWGEQYF. DNA of the CDR3: TGTGCCACCAGCCCCCCCACTAGCCTATGGGGCGAGCAGTACTTC.